Listed here are 19 T cell receptor beta chains from one sample, sequenced in a study of blood T cell repertoires in COVID-19. The table came from immunoSEQ multiplex PCR; TCRdb's copy has only in-frame clones and leaves some out. This table holds about 200,000 clones, 82% found once. Sequences were obtained from peripheral blood. These receptor sequences come from a human donor with acute or convalescent COVID-19. The donor label of this sample is uncertain.

The chain links TRBV18 to TRBJ1-2, with 12 bases lining up with TRBD1. The V segment lost 4 bases and the J segment 6 bases; nucleotides outside the gene matches: 9. Germline loops: CDR1 KGHSH, CDR2 LQKENI. The CDR3 extends over 16 amino acids. This chain's CDR3 is CASSRDRDRGPNGYTF. Here the CDR3 DNA reads TGTGCCAGCTCACGGGACCGGGACAGGGGGCCCAATGGCTACACCTTC.

This chain joins TRBV9 and TRBJ2-3; D gene uncertain. The germline V gene has CDR1 SGDLS and CDR2 YYNGEE. The CDR3 is 14 residues long. V was pared by 6 bases and J by 0 bases, with 11 bases between. CDR3 loop: CASNPSFSTDTQYF. The DNA for the CDR3 is TGTGCCAGCAATCCCTCCTTCAGCACAGATACGCAGTATTTT.

The chain has TRBV2 and TRBJ1-5; D is unclear. CDR1 and CDR2 from the germline V gene are SNHLY and FYNNEI. CDR3 length: 14 residues. Trimming took 2 bases from V and 3 from J, leaving 8 bases between them. CDR3 region: CASSETQVNQPQHF. CDR3 DNA: TGTGCCAGCAGTGAAACTCAGGTCAATCAGCCCCAGCATTTT.

On this clone itself: At one end, the junction sequence differs from germline, possibly due to a read error. The V gene is TRBV27, the J gene TRBJ2-7, with 15 bases lining up with TRBD2. From germline, CDR1 is MNHEY and CDR2 SMNVEV (reference sequence). This CDR3 region has 13 residues. This CDR3 reads CASRGLAGGLYVF. In nucleotides, the CDR3 is TGTGCCAGCAGGGGACTAGCGGGAGGTCTATACGTCTTC.

As DNA, the CDR3 is TGTGCCAGCAGCCAAGGGGCACTGGACTATGGCTACACCTTC. It encodes CASSQGALDYGYTF. The chain couples TRBV3-1 (or the pseudogene TRBV3-2) to TRBJ1-2; D is unresolved. CDR3 length: 14 amino acids. CDR1 is LGHDT, CDR2 YNNKEL, per germline (reference sequence). V gave up 1 base and J gave up 3 bases, with 9 bases separating them.

CDR3 amino acids: CASSFLEIYYEQYF. CDR3 sequence (DNA): TGTGCCAGCAGTTTCCTGGAGATTTACTACGAGCAGTACTTC. The V gene is TRBV28, the J gene TRBJ2-7; the D is unclear. This CDR3 has 14 residues. Germline CDR1 is MDHEN and CDR2 is SYDVKM. The germline V and J ends were trimmed by 3 bases and 3 bases, with 12 bases remaining between them.

The rearrangement uses TRBV7-9 and TRBJ1-5; perhaps TRBD1 as D (5 bases). V lost 0 bases and J 3 bases, leaving 12 bases between the germline ends. In germline, CDR1 is SEHNR, CDR2 FQNEAQ (reference sequence). This CDR3 has 16 residues. Here the CDR3 reads CASSLAIGALNQPQHF. Here the CDR3 DNA reads TGTGCCAGCAGCTTAGCGATAGGGGCCCTCAATCAGCCCCAGCATTTT.

The chain has TRBV27 and TRBJ1-1, with TRBD1 identical over 10 bases. V shed 6 bases, J shed 1 base, and the junction held 5 bases outside the gene matches. Germline V lookup: CDR1 MNHEY, CDR2 SMNVEV (reference sequence). The CDR3 length is 15 residues. The CDR3, as DNA: TGTGCCAGCAGCTTTGACAGGGGGCCGAACACTGAAGCTTTCTTT. This encodes CASSFDRGPNTEAFF.

J is TRBJ1-2 and V is TRBV5-1, with no clear D. CDR3 length equals 15 residues. Germline loops: CDR1 SGHRS, CDR2 YFSETQ. With 0 bases removed from V and 4 bases from J, the gap between germline ends came to 13 bases. Here the CDR3 DNA reads TGCGCCAGCAGCTTGGACGTCACAGTCTTCTATGGCTACACCTTC. Protein product: CASSLDVTVFYGYTF.

The gene calls are TRBV6-5 and TRBJ1-1; perhaps TRBD1 as D (5 bases). Trimming removed 2 bases from V and 2 bases from J, with 6 bases in between. Germline V gives CDR1 MNHEY, CDR2 SVGAGI. The CDR3 is made up of 13 amino acids. CDR3 sequence reads: CASSYRGNTEAFF. The DNA for the CDR3 is TGTGCCAGCAGTTACAGGGGAAACACTGAAGCTTTCTTT.

CDR3: CSLLGSGDTQYF. The CDR3 DNA sequence: TGCAGCCTACTGGGCTCTGGGGATACGCAGTATTTT. The rearrangement uses TRBV29-1 and TRBJ2-3; D uncertain. Germline V lookup: CDR1 SQVTM, CDR2 ANQGSEA. This CDR3 comprises 12 residues. The ends were cut back, 8 bases at V and 6 bases at J, with 15 bases in the middle.

The chain carries TRBV30 and TRBJ1-5; no firm D call. CDR3 length: 13 amino acids. V lost 1 base to trimming and J lost 4 bases, with 8 bases between them. Germline assignment: CDR1 GTSNPN and CDR2 SVGIG (reference sequence). The CDR3 DNA sequence: TGTGCCTGGAGTGCCGCCACTAATCAGCCCCAGCATTTT. Translation gives CAWSAATNQPQHF.

J is TRBJ1-1 and V is TRBV4-2; 7 nucleotides agree with TRBD1. The CDR3 is 18 amino acids. Germline V gene sequence: CDR1 LGHNA, CDR2 YNFKEQ. V lost 4 bases and J lost 0; bases outside the gene matches: 14. CDR3 protein: CASSPNPPRTGMNTEAFF. For the CDR3, the DNA is TGTGCCAGCAGCCCAAACCCCCCCCGGACAGGCATGAACACTGAAGCTTTCTTT.

The rearrangement links TRBV15 to TRBJ2-1; no reliable D call. V lost 0 bases to trimming and J lost 7 bases, with 13 bases between them. This CDR3 is built from 15 residues. Germline lookup yields CDR1 LNHNV and CDR2 YYDKDF (reference sequence). The CDR3 coding sequence is TGTGCCACCAGCAGAGATCAACAGTCACGGAATGAGCAGTTCTTC. Translating gives CATSRDQQSRNEQFF.

The CDR3 region is CAWSTGLNTEAFF. Written as DNA, the CDR3 is TGTGCCTGGAGTACAGGATTGAACACTGAAGCTTTCTTT. The chain links TRBV30 to TRBJ1-1, with a tentative D call TRBD1 (5 bases). Trimming took off 2 bases at V and 0 bases at J, with 7 bases between the two ends. Germline values: CDR1 GTSNPN, CDR2 SVGIG (reference sequence). The CDR3 is 13 amino acids.

This chain uses TRBV27 with TRBJ1-5; weak D call: TRBD1 (6 bases). CDR3 size: 14 residues. CDR1 is MNHEY and CDR2 is SMNVEV in the germline V gene (reference sequence). The ends were cut back, 4 bases at V and 7 bases at J, with 14 bases in the middle. CDR3 loop: CASSSDRYAQPQHF. The CDR3 DNA sequence: TGTGCCAGCAGTTCCGACAGGTATGCGCAGCCCCAGCATTTT.

The gene calls are TRBV7-6 and TRBJ2-3; possibly TRBD2 for D (6 bases). The length of the CDR3 is 15 residues. Per the germline V gene, CDR1 is SGHVS and CDR2 is FNYEAQ. The V and J ends lost 0 bases and 2 bases respectively, with 9 bases between them. The CDR3 loop is CASSLAGGPTDTQYF. DNA for the CDR3: TGTGCCAGCAGCTTAGCTGGAGGGCCCACAGATACGCAGTATTTT.

This chain joins TRBV19 and TRBJ1-4; 9 nucleotides agree with TRBD1. The CDR3 is 14 residues long. V lost 7 bases to trimming and J lost 8 bases; unmatched junction nucleotides: 8. Germline values: CDR1 LNHDA, CDR2 SQIVND (reference sequence). CDR3 sequence reads: CASTPDRGIEKLFF. CDR3 DNA sequence: TGTGCCAGTACCCCGGACAGGGGTATAGAAAAACTGTTTTTT.

The V and J genes are TRBV9 and TRBJ1-5, with D maybe TRBD1 (6 bases). The germline V gene encodes CDR1 SGDLS and CDR2 YYNGEE. The CDR3 is 14 residues long. V lost 3 bases and J 4 bases, leaving 11 bases between the germline ends. The chain's CDR3 is CASSGGTSNQPQHF. CDR3 nucleotides: TGTGCCAGCAGCGGGGGGACAAGTAATCAGCCCCAGCATTTT.